Below, 21 T cell receptor beta chains from the same sample are listed, as sequenced in a study of cytomegalovirus exposure and HLA in healthy donors. The PCR used 60 Vbeta and 13 Jbeta primers. Libraries were prepared by immunoSEQ multiplex PCR; TCRdb keeps only in-frame clonotypes and omits some of them. The repertoire holds about 120,000 clones, with about 75% as singletons. Sequenced input: PBMCs. These receptors originate from a woman aged 40 to 50 in good health and CMV-seropositive.

V gene TRBV27 combines with J gene TRBJ2-6; D gene unclear. CDR1 and CDR2 from the germline V gene are MNHEY and SMNVEV (reference sequence). The CDR3 has 14 residues. V gave up 5 bases and J gave up 2 bases, with 7 bases separating them. DNA of the CDR3: TGTGCCAGCAGTATCATTGCTGGGGCCAACGTCCTGACTTTC. Protein product: CASSIIAGANVLTF.

The chain carries TRBV6-5 and TRBJ2-7; 8 bases match TRBD1. The CDR3 consists of 15 residues. From germline, CDR1 is MNHEY and CDR2 SVGAGI. The trim removed 6 bases at V and 4 bases at J, leaving 11 bases unmatched. This chain's CDR3 is CASSLGGRGRYEQYF. The CDR3 DNA is TGTGCCAGCAGCCTCGGTGGCAGGGGGCGGTACGAGCAGTACTTC.

This clone came up once. The gene calls are TRBV13 and TRBJ2-5, with 7 bases matching TRBD1. CDR1 is PRHDT, CDR2 FYEKMQ, per germline (reference sequence). The CDR3 contains 13 residues. Trimming at V came to 5 bases and at J to 9 bases, leaving 9 bases not matched to a gene. This CDR3 reads CASSPTGVGAQYF. The CDR3 DNA is TGTGCCAGCAGCCCTACAGGGGTAGGGGCCCAGTACTTC.

The chain recombines TRBV5-6 with TRBJ2-5; TRBD1 is a possible D gene (6 bases). This CDR3 comprises 14 residues. CDR1 is SGHDT, CDR2 YYEEEE, per germline. V gave up 3 bases and J gave up 1 base, with 10 bases separating them. The CDR3 region is CASSSTGPQETQYF. CDR3 nucleotides: TGTGCCAGCAGCTCCACAGGGCCCCAAGAGACCCAGTACTTC.

This clone was picked up a small number of times. This chain links TRBV13 with TRBJ2-1, with D maybe TRBD2 (7 bases). The V end was cut by 5 bases, the J end by 6 bases, with 20 bases between. Germline V gives CDR1 PRHDT, CDR2 FYEKMQ (reference sequence). This CDR3 spans 16 amino acids. The CDR3 is CASSVFGGGRGNEQFF. Written as DNA, the CDR3 is TGTGCCAGCAGCGTCTTTGGAGGGGGGAGGGGCAATGAGCAGTTCTTC.

The rearrangement joins TRBV29-1 to TRBJ2-3; TRBD1 matches 7 bases. CDR1 is SQVTM and CDR2 is ANQGSEA in the germline V gene. The CDR3 spans 12 residues. J gave up 5 bases and V 7 bases, and 6 bases lay outside the gene matches. CDR3 sequence reads: CSERTGGDTQYF. In nucleotides, the CDR3 is TGCAGCGAAAGGACAGGAGGAGATACGCAGTATTTT.

This clone was picked up a small number of times. This chain connects TRBV30 to TRBJ2-1; a possible D gene is TRBD1 (5 bases). Germline CDR1 is GTSNPN and CDR2 is SVGIG (reference sequence). With 8 bases removed from V and 10 bases from J, the gap between germline ends came to 21 bases. The CDR3 has 13 amino acids. DNA of the CDR3: TGTGCCGCTACCAAGGGGCGAGTAGAAGAGCAGTTCTTC. Its protein product is CAATKGRVEEQFF.

This clone was counted a few times. The chain joins TRBV7-8 to TRBJ1-2, with 8 bases fitting TRBD1. The trim removed 4 bases at V and 5 bases at J, leaving 6 bases unmatched. The CDR3 runs 14 residues. CDR1 is SGHVS and CDR2 is FQNEAQ in the germline V gene. In DNA, the CDR3 is TGTGCCAGCAGCTCGGGACAGGCAACATATGGCTACACCTTC. Translating gives CASSSGQATYGYTF.

The chain joins TRBV2 to TRBJ2-5, with 12 positions matching TRBD2. Per the germline V gene, CDR1 is SNHLY and CDR2 is FYNNEI. V lost 3 bases, J lost 5 bases, and 16 bases stayed unmatched. The CDR3 spans 19 residues. The CDR3 region has the DNA TGTGCCAGCAGTGATGGCCTACTAGCGGGGGGCCTAGGAAGGGAGACCCAGTACTTC. This encodes CASSDGLLAGGLGRETQYF.

The chain has TRBV28 and TRBJ2-7; D may be TRBD2 (6 bases). The germline V gene has CDR1 MDHEN and CDR2 SYDVKM. V dropped 4 bases and J dropped 5 bases, with 15 bases sitting between them. CDR3 length equals 14 residues. The CDR3 region has the DNA TGTGCCAGCAGTTCCCTAGGCGGGACGAACGAGCAGTACTTC. Translated: CASSSLGGTNEQYF.

The chain carries TRBV11-2 and TRBJ2-5; TRBD1 aligns across 11 bases. CDR3 length: 14 residues. Losses at the gene ends were 6 bases for V and 5 bases for J; bases not matched to a gene: 5. From germline, CDR1 is SGHAT and CDR2 FQNNGV. The CDR3 is CASSRDRGEETQYF. Written as DNA, the CDR3 is TGTGCCAGCAGTCGGGACAGGGGGGAGGAGACCCAGTACTTC.

About this clone: A read error may produce the germline difference seen at one junction end. The J gene is TRBJ1-2, the V gene TRBV7-9; perhaps TRBD1 as D (5 bases). The CDR3 is 16 amino acids. The germline CDR1 and CDR2 sequences are SEHNR and FQNEAQ (reference sequence). The CDR3 sequence is CSSSLPTAAYNYGYTF. CDR3 sequence (DNA): TGTTCCAGCAGCTTACCGACAGCCGCTTATAACTATGGCTACACCTTC.

The V and J genes are TRBV4-1 and TRBJ2-5, with 9 bases identical to TRBD2. The CDR3 runs 16 residues. V was pared by 0 bases and J by 5 bases, with 7 bases of the junction left unmatched. Germline V gene data show CDR1 as MGHRA and CDR2 as YSYEKL. CDR3 bases: TGCGCCAGCAGCCAAGATCGCCTAGCGGGGTTTGAGACCCAGTACTTC. Residues: CASSQDRLAGFETQYF.

The V gene is TRBV5-1, the J gene TRBJ1-2, with 7 bases that match TRBD1. Unmatched junction bases numbered 4, after V lost 5 bases and J lost 3 bases. Germline V gives CDR1 SGHRS, CDR2 YFSETQ. CDR3 length: 13 amino acids. CDR3 bases: TGCGCCAGCAGTCACAGGGGCGACTATGGCTACACCTTC. This gives the protein CASSHRGDYGYTF.

The gene calls are TRBV11-2 and TRBJ1-2, with TRBD1 identical over 7 bases. Germline V gene sequence: CDR1 SGHAT, CDR2 FQNNGV. The CDR3 has 15 residues. The junction had 5 bases not matched to a gene; V was cut back by 3 bases and J by 1 base. Here the CDR3 DNA reads TGTGCCAGCAGCTTTGACAGGGTCGTTAACTATGGCTACACCTTC. Its translation is CASSFDRVVNYGYTF.

This rearrangement joins TRBV6-9 to TRBJ1-4; possible D gene TRBD1, 5 bases. Germline loops: CDR1 MNHGY, CDR2 SVAAGI. V lost 7 bases to trimming and J lost 8 bases, with 20 bases between them. The CDR3 has 15 residues. The CDR3 nucleotides read TGTGCCAGCAACACCGTCGCGGGGGTACGGGAAAAACTGTTTTTT. It specifies CASNTVAGVREKLFF.

The genes are TRBV18 and TRBJ2-5; 7 nucleotides match TRBD1. The CDR3 totals 13 residues. The trim removed 6 bases at V and 1 base at J, leaving 2 bases unmatched. Germline CDR1 and CDR2: KGHSH and LQKENI. The CDR3 sequence is CASSGTVQETQYF. CDR3 nucleotide sequence: TGTGCCAGCTCCGGGACAGTCCAAGAGACCCAGTACTTC.

V is TRBV5-1 and J is TRBJ1-2; 11 nucleotides match TRBD1. In germline, CDR1 is SGHRS, CDR2 YFSETQ. This CDR3 region has 13 residues. J lost 8 bases, V lost 5 bases, and 5 bases had no gene match. CDR3: CASSQGQGDGYTF. CDR3 DNA sequence: TGCGCCAGCAGTCAGGGACAGGGGGACGGCTACACCTTC.

The chain recombines TRBV27 with TRBJ2-1; D possibly corresponds to TRBD2 (7 bases). This CDR3 comprises 17 residues. Trimming pared 7 bases from V and 1 base from J, leaving 20 bases between. Germline V gives CDR1 MNHEY, CDR2 SMNVEV (reference sequence). The CDR3: CASKGGGPGGSYNEQFF. The CDR3 DNA reads as TGTGCCAGCAAGGGGGGAGGGCCAGGTGGGTCCTACAATGAGCAGTTCTTC.

This chain's CDR3 is CASSRDRGNTEAFF. The CDR3 bases are TGTGCCAGCAGCCGGGACAGGGGGAACACTGAAGCTTTCTTT. The rearrangement links TRBV7-8 to TRBJ1-1; the match to TRBD1 covers 10 bases. Germline V gene sequence: CDR1 SGHVS, CDR2 FQNEAQ. This CDR3 is 14 amino acids long. V was pared by 5 bases and J by 1 base, with 1 base of the junction left unmatched.

This rearrangement joins TRBV4-2 to TRBJ2-3; 10 bases map to TRBD2. CDR1 and CDR2 from the germline V gene are LGHNA and YNFKEQ. With 4 bases clipped from V and 3 bases from J, the junction kept 7 bases outside the gene matches. CDR3 size: 16 residues. The CDR3 loop is CASSLIAGGNTDTQYF. The CDR3 DNA reads as TGTGCCAGCAGCCTCATAGCGGGAGGAAATACAGATACGCAGTATTTT.